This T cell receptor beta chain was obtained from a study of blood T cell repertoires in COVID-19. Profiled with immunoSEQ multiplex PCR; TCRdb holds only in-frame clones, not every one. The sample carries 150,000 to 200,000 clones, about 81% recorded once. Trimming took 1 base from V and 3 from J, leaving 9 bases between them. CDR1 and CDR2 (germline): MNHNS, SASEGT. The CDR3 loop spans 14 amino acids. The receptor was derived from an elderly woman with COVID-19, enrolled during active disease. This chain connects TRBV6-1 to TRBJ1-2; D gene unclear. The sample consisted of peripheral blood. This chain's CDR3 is CASSEVARDYGYTF. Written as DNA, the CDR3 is TGTGCCAGCAGTGAAGTCGCCCGAGACTATGGCTACACCTTC.